Reported below is one TCR beta chain. What it binds is unknown. It was focal radiation plus CTLA-4 blockade with ipilimumab that patients with chemo-refractory metastatic non-small-cell lung cancer received. Clones were read by immunoSEQ multiplex PCR, and TCRdb kept only the in-frame ones, dropping some. This table has 45,000 to 55,000 clones, approximately 79% appearing once. This sample stems from a study of radiotherapy plus CTLA-4 blockade in lung cancer. Study-wide results and limits: It was early blood T cell clone dynamics, with interferon-beta, that reportedly best predicted response.

The sequence came from a human donor with non-small cell lung cancer who had a partial response to radiotherapy plus ipilimumab. This sample comprised peripheral blood, obtained from a patient treated with radiotherapy plus ipilimumab.

The CDR3 here is CASSLDRGKNIQYF. Here the CDR3 DNA reads TGTGCCAGCAGCTTGGACAGGGGCAAAAACATTCAGTACTTC. The J gene is TRBJ2-4, the V gene TRBV5-4; 7 bases line up with TRBD1. The CDR3 runs to 14 residues. Losses at the gene ends were 0 bases for V and 3 bases for J; bases not matched to a gene: 0. Germline V gene lookup returns CDR1 SGHNT and CDR2 YYREEE (reference sequence). The variable domain in full, completed from reference TRBV5-4 and TRBJ2-4, reads ETGVTQSPTHLIKTRGQQVTLRCSSQSGHNTVSWYQQALGQGPQFIFQYYREEENGRGNFPPRFSGLQFPNYSSELNVNALELDDSALYLCASSLDRGKNIQYFGAGTRLSVL.